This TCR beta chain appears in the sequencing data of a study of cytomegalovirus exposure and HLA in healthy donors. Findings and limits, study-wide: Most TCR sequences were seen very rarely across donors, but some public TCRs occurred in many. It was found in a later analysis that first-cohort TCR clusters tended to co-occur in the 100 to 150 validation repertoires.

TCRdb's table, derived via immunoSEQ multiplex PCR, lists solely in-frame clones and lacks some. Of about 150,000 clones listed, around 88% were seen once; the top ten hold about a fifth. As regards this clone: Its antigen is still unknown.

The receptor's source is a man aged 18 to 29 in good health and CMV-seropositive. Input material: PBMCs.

CDR3 in DNA: TGTGCCAGCAATCAGGGGTTAGGGGGCACTGAAGCTTTCTTT. Protein sequence: CASNQGLGGTEAFF. The chain links TRBV9 to TRBJ1-1; D perhaps matches TRBD1 (6 bases). The germline CDR1 and CDR2 sequences are SGDLS and YYNGEE. The CDR3 is made up of 14 amino acids. Deletions cut 6 bases from V and 4 bases from J, with 16 bases between. The complete variable domain, with remaining parts taken from reference TRBV9 and TRBJ1-1, reads DSGVTQTPKHLITATGQRVTLRCSPRSGDLSVYWYQQSLDQGLQFLIQYYNGEERAKGNILERFSAQQFPDLHSELNLSSLELGDSALYFCASNQGLGGTEAFFGQGTRLTVV.